This TCR beta chain was recovered during a study of blood T cell repertoires in COVID-19 (dated by TCRdb to about 2020). For the study in its entirety: The collaborator samples originated in the United States, Italy and Spain and spanned the acute and convalescent phases of COVID-19. The prospective study material was composed of cDNA or gDNA derived from T cells, B-cell-depleted T cells, or PBMCs. The dataset comprised deeply sampled blood TCRbeta repertoires from subjects exposed to, actively infected with, or recovered from COVID-19. The repertoires were released in a freely available public database intended as a resource for research on the immune response to SARS-CoV-2. The samples were drawn from the first 160 participants of the ongoing ImmuneRACE study and from over 950 subjects provided by 6 global collaborators. The sample metadata nearly always contained a de-identified subject ID, COVID-19 status, age in years and sex. HLA class I and class II types, where available, came from metadata supplied by the sample provider rather than from assay-based typing. The investigation overall reported the following: How much clinical and demographic metadata was included differed by source and by participant, and the metadata was provided uncurated.

TCRbeta CDR3 regions were amplified from genomic DNA by means of the immunoSEQ Assay, a bias-controlled multiplex PCR. Concerning the study's data processing: The number of nucleated cells in each sample was estimated by amplification of reference gene primers within the assay. To quantify the absolute abundance of each unique TCRbeta CDR3 rearrangement, sequence reads were collapsed and filtered. Productive Simpson clonality was computed per sample as the square root of Simpson's diversity index over productive rearrangements. TCRdb carries this immuneACCESS record with in-frame sequences only. Its versions omit some clonotypes, under half of them owing to an unresolved V gene in the studies checked, with the rest unexplained. The V and J calls and clone size were taken over from that table, and D and trimming were inferred from the DNA. This sample has fewer than 300,000 clones in its table, and around 78% of those were observed once. The ten top clones hold 2.5% to 3% of the sample.

Each collaborating institution followed its own protocols to collect whole blood in K2EDTA tubes. For TCRbeta analysis, collaborators shipped samples in one of three forms: frozen whole blood, isolated PBMCs, or DNA extracted from either of those sample types. Trimming accounts for 5 bases at V and 0 bases at J, while the number of junction bases matched to no gene is 4. From cysteine to phenylalanine, the CDR3 is 15 amino acids long. Just the 45-base CDR3 DNA is kept, in frame starting at base 1. As encoded in the germline V gene, CDR1 is SGHVS while CDR2 is FQNEAQ. Concerning this clone: No cognate antigen has been identified for it. Base qualities are missing; no much larger clone stands one base away.

The sample was peripheral blood. This clonotype originated in a woman aged 70-85 years with active or convalescent COVID-19. The chain is assembled from TRBV7-8 and TRBJ1-1; TRBD1 aligns with 9 central bases. The CDR3: CASSPRTGVNTEAFF. The DNA sequence reads TGTGCCAGCAGCCCGCGGACAGGGGTGAACACTGAAGCTTTCTTT.